This record looks at one T cell receptor beta chain sequence and its context. The TCRbeta library incorporated unique molecular identifiers. TCRdb redid the calling of the PCR reads with MiXCR, one entry per CDR3 protein. The table has about 340,000 distinct CDR3 sequences, 9% to 12% seen once; the top ten hold around 2.4%. The sample belongs to a study of T-cell reconstitution after alpha-beta-depleted transplantation in children. Germline V gene lookup returns CDR1 SGHDN and CDR2 FVKESK. V gave up 1 base and J gave up 6 bases, with 22 bases separating them. This CDR3 is built from 18 residues. The TCR was taken from a human donor who donated a stem cell graft to a child with acute lymphoblastic leukemia. Sequences were derived from PBMCs from the stem cell graft donor, sampled from the stem cell graft. The rearrangement links TRBV14 to TRBJ1-5, with a possible D match to TRBD1 (6 bases). The CDR3 loop is CASSQGPKDSPSGQPQHF. CDR3 sequence (DNA): TGTGCCAGCAGCCAAGGTCCTAAGGACAGCCCCAGTGGTCAGCCCCAGCATTTT.